These T cell receptor beta chains were read from a single sample in a study of cytomegalovirus exposure and HLA in healthy donors. Clones were read by immunoSEQ multiplex PCR, and TCRdb kept only the in-frame ones, dropping some. The data show about 100,000 clones, with under 80% seen just once and over 6% held by the top ten. Sequencing was performed on PBMCs. These receptors were collected from a man between 35 and 55 years old in good health and CMV-seropositive. The CDR3 runs from the conserved cysteine through the conserved F or W. D genes are given only for firm matches. Expanded clones are given a class, and other clones once, few, many or no size at all.

TRBJ1-4 TRBV27 TRBD1 . 19 TGTGCCAGCAGTTTACTAGGCAGGGGGCAAGGGGCAACTAATGAAAAACTGTTTTTT CASSLLGRGQGATNEKLFF
TRBJ2-7 TRBV5-1 . . 13 TGCGCCAGCAGCGTGAGAGGGATCCACGAGCAGTACTTC CASSVRGIHEQYF
TRBJ2-7 TRBV5-1 TRBD1 . 13 TGCGCCAGCAGCCGACAGGGCCCCTACGAGCAGTACTTC CASSRQGPYEQYF
TRBJ2-7 TRBV5-5 TRBD1 . 14 TGTGCCAGCAGCTTACCCGGGACAGTATACGAGCAGTACTTC CASSLPGTVYEQYF
TRBJ2-5 TRBV7-3 TRBD2 few 15 TGTGCCAGCAGCTTAGCAGCGGGGGCTGCAGAGACCCAGTACTTC CASSLAAGAAETQYF
TRBJ2-2 TRBV19 TRBD1 few 14 TGTGCCAGTAGGACAGGGCCTAACACCGGGGAGCTGTTTTTT CASRTGPNTGELFF
TRBJ2-1 TRBV18 TRBD2 . 12 TGTGCCAGCTCATTCACTAGCGATGAGCAGTTCTTC CASSFTSDEQFF
TRBJ2-1 TRBV5-1 TRBD2 . 16 TGCGCCAGCAGCCCGACGACTAGCGGGGTGATTGGGGAGCAGTTCTTC CASSPTTSGVIGEQFF
TRBJ2-1 TRBV5-5 TRBD2 . 13 TGTGCCAGCAGCCGGGACTACAACAATGAGCAGTTCTTC CASSRDYNNEQFF
TRBJ2-7 TRBV27 . . 12 TGTGCCAGCACGTCGAGCTCCTACGAGCAGTACTTC CASTSSSYEQYF
TRBJ2-2 TRBV6-6 TRBD1 . 13 TGTGCCAGCAGTGACAGGGCGGCCGGGGAGCTGTTTTTT CASSDRAAGELFF
TRBJ1-2 TRBV5-6 . . 15 TGTGCCAGCAGCTTGGCCGGAGGGGATAACTATGGCTGCACCTTC CASSLAGGDNYGCTF
TRBJ1-6 TRBV2 . . 12 TGTGCCAGCAGTGAAGCACGGGGGGCCCTCCACTTT CASSEARGALHF
TRBJ2-7 TRBV28 . . 16 TGTGCCAGCAGTTTATTAATGGGGGCCGAGGGTCACGAGCAGTACTTC CASSLLMGAEGHEQYF
TRBJ2-5 TRBV7-6 TRBD1 . 16 TGTGCCAGCAGCTTGGGACCGGGACAGGGAATGGAGACCCAGTACTTC CASSLGPGQGMETQYF
TRBJ2-7 TRBV6-1 TRBD2 . 15 TGTGCCAGCAGGTTAACTAGCGGGGGGTTCTACGAGCAGTACTTC CASRLTSGGFYEQYF
TRBJ2-3 TRBV6-5 TRBD2 . 16 TGTGCCAGCAGTTACTCGGTTCTAGCGGGGGGGGGTACGCAGTATTTT CASSYSVLAGGGTQYF
TRBJ2-2 TRBV6-4 . . 15 TGTGCCAGCAGTGAGCAGGGGTCAAACACCGGGGAGCTGTTTTTT CASSEQGSNTGELFF
TRBJ2-7 TRBV29-1 . . 12 TGCAGCGTCCGGGGGTTCTCCTACGAGCAGTACTTC CSVRGFSYEQYF
TRBJ2-1 TRBV4-2 TRBD2 . 15 TGTGCCAGCAGCCAGGGAACTAGCGGGGGTGGTGAGCAGTTCTTC CASSQGTSGGGEQFF
TRBJ2-3 TRBV6-5 TRBD2 few 14 TGTGCCAGCAGTTACGGCCTAGCGGCCGATACGCAGTATTTT CASSYGLAADTQYF
TRBJ2-1 TRBV13 TRBD2 . 18 TGTGCCAGCAGCTTAGGCGGACTAGCGGGTCGGTCCTACAATGAGCAGTTCTTC CASSLGGLAGRSYNEQFF
TRBJ2-5 TRBV2 . . 15 TGTGCCAGCAAGCCGGGGACACTCCCTGGAGAGACCCAGTACTTC CASKPGTLPGETQYF
TRBJ2-7 TRBV18 . . 13 TGTGCCAGCTCACCACTGGCCCCCTACGAGCAGTACTTC CASSPLAPYEQYF
TRBJ1-4 TRBV7-2 TRBD1 . 15 TGTGCCAGCAGCCCGACAGGGGAGAGTAATGAAAAACTGTTTTTT CASSPTGESNEKLFF
TRBJ2-1 TRBV19 TRBD2 . 16 TGTGCCAGTAGTATAGCCCTAGCGGGGGAGTACAATGAGCAGTTCTTC CASSIALAGEYNEQFF
TRBJ2-4 TRBV19 TRBD2 . 19 TGTGCCAGTAGCCCAATGACTAGCGGGAGGTCCGGCGACAAAAACATTCAGTACTTC CASSPMTSGRSGDKNIQYF
TRBJ1-2 TRBV7-9 . . 14 TGTGCCAGCAGCTTACTCCGAAGGGGCTATGGCTACACCTTC CASSLLRRGYGYTF